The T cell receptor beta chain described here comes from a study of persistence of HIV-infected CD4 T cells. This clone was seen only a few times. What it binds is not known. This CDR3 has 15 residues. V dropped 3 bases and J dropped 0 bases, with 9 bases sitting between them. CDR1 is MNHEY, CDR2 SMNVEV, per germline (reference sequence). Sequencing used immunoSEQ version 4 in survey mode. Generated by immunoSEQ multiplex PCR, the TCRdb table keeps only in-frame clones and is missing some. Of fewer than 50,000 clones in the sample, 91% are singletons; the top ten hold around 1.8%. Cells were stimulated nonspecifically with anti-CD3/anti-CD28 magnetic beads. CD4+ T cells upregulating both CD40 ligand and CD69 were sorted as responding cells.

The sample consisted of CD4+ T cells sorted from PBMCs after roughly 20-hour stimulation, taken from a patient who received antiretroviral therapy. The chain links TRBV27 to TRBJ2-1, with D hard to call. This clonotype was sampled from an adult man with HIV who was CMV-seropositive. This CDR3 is CASSFYTSSYNEQFF. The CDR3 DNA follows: TGTGCCAGCAGTTTTTACACCAGCTCCTACAATGAGCAGTTCTTC.